The present T cell receptor beta chain was sequenced within a study of vaccination effects on CD4 cells after COVID-19. The overall study: Two convalescent patients were sampled 16 days and one week before vaccination. Study results and limitations: Marked clonal contraction was seen late after vaccination (in both infection- and vaccine-induced clones). The study enrolled few convalescent patients and sampled no early post-infection timepoints.

Notes on this clone: Its cognate antigen is unknown.

Before any sequencing was done, the ViraFEST assay used viral peptide pools to expand antigen-specific CD4+ T cells. Culture proceeded for nine to ten days, and CD4+ T cells were then isolated. Their SARS-CoV-2 infection, verified by PCR, occurred between March and December 2020. Negative control cultures were established using an HIV-1 Nef peptide pool. Deletions cut 7 bases from V and 0 bases from J, with 15 bases between. CDR3 size: 15 residues. Germline V gene sequence: CDR1 LNHDA, CDR2 SQIVND (reference sequence). Generated by immunoSEQ multiplex PCR, the TCRdb table keeps only in-frame clones and is missing some. The profile shows 45,000 to 70,000 clones, more than 65% of them singletons.

This clonotype was obtained from a human donor who had a prior SARS-CoV-2 infection. Sequencing was performed on CD4+ T cells from PBMCs cultured with HIV peptides, taken before COVID-19 vaccination. Subset: HIV-1 Nef peptide pool negative control/reference culture. The chain carries TRBV19 and TRBJ1-2; no definite D call. CDR3 nucleotide sequence: TGTGCCAGTATTGGTACGGGGTTACCTAACTATGGCTACACCTTC. Amino acids: CASIGTGLPNYGYTF.